This record concerns one T cell receptor (beta chain) sequence. What this receptor recognizes is not known. Base-call qualities are not available, and no considerably larger clone is one nucleotide away. The sample belongs to a study of T cells in Graves' hyperthyroidism and ophthalmopathy (dated by TCRdb to between 2018 and 2021). Broadly, across the study: Peripheral blood was sampled at the time of initial diagnosis, prior to any treatment. TCR V-J signatures able to tell the groups apart were searched for in a discovery cohort of 90 to 100 patients, of whom more than 40 had Graves' ophthalmopathy and about 60 had stable Graves' hyperthyroidism. An independent validation cohort of some 18 hyperthyroidism patients and approximately 16 patients who later progressed to ophthalmopathy tested prospective prediction of ophthalmopathy. For training and testing, the 95 to 100 patients in the discovery cohort were randomly divided in a 7:3 ratio. In addition, the study compared T-cell repertoires in thyroid tissue and in blood from over 5 Graves' hyperthyroidism patients. Following sampling, methimazole starting at 30 mg daily was given to hyperthyroidism patients, and high-dose intravenous methylprednisolone was given to ophthalmopathy patients. The paper describes TCR Vbeta CDR3 sequencing of fewer than 150 peripheral blood samples, made up of 43 ophthalmopathy patients, over 70 hyperthyroidism patients and 17 progressor patients.

Broader findings and caveats from the paper: A model built on a 13 V-J signature distinguished ophthalmopathy from stable hyperthyroidism, reaching about 89% sensitivity and about 81% specificity in cross-validation and 80%/75% in testing. In validation, progression to ophthalmopathy was predicted by the model with 70.59% sensitivity and just over 72% specificity, a median of approximately 6.5 months before onset. Most expanded thyroid clonotypes (frequency above 0.001) were also found in blood, which suggests that blood repertoires may mirror thyroid immune responses. Sample size was not statistically predetermined, and blinding of investigators to group allocation was not performed.

Amplification of TCR beta CDR3 regions was carried out from RNA transcripts. For the first round of RT-PCR on the TCR CDR3, the HTBI primer set was used together with the Qiagen OneStep RT-PCR kit. The libraries were constructed in a second round of multiplex PCR and then size-selected and purified. Libraries were sequenced paired-end with 100 bp reads on an Illumina HiSeq2000. For the original study's pipeline: SOAPnuke was used to process the raw data, throwing out any read that contained adapters or uncalled bases, had a mean Phred below 15, or lacked an exact constant-primer or identifier match. COPE v1.2.5 was used to merge the high-quality paired reads, and each unique nucleotide sequence was defined as a clonotype. MiTCR v1.1 was used to align clonotypes to the IMGT TRBV, TRBD and TRBJ reference segments. Analysis was restricted to V-J combinations with a frequency above 0.0001, which covered roughly 99% of repertoires. The TCS score was defined as the ratio of F50 (clonal expansion) to E x V (chaos), calculated using BLOSUM62-based TCRdist between CDR3 peptides within each V-J. Welch's t-statistics and random forest reduced roughly 500 V-J features to roughly 13, which were used in a naive Bayes classifier (R e1071). TCRdb took the public reads, trimmed them with fastp at Q25, ran MiXCR for clone calling and kept in-frame beta chains. Each entry merges the rows of one CDR3 protein and shows their most common DNA and genes. These V and J calls originate from TCRdb's pipeline instead of the authors' own analysis. For this sample there are some 360,000 distinct CDR3 sequences; around 18% appear just once. The ten largest clones capture about a sixth of the sample.

Ends trimmed: V by 2 bases, J by 7 bases; bases unmatched to a gene: 14. The CDR3, from cysteine to phenylalanine, totals 17 residues. CDR3 DNA only is kept here, 51 bases in frame from base 1. The germline V gene sets CDR1 to SGHTA and CDR2 to FQGNSA. Ophthalmopathy patients had moderately to severely active disease, Clinical Activity Score of at least 3, NOSPECS grade of at least 4, and duration under 3 months. The study excluded patients with uncontrolled infections, other autoimmune diseases, pregnancy or lactation. Diagnoses relied on clinical symptoms, serum thyroxine and TRAb, thyroid ultrasound and orbital computed tomography. Ficoll-Paque density gradient centrifugation was used to isolate PBMCs from approximately 11 ml of fresh peripheral blood. Trizol reagent was used to extract total RNA, and RNA quality was then checked on an Agilent 2100 Bioanalyzer.

The chain links TRBV7-2 with TRBJ2-5, with 9 middle bases fitting TRBD2. This clonotype originated in a woman in her thirties or forties with Graves' ophthalmopathy. The source material was blood. DNA sequence: TGTGCCAGCAGCTTAACGAATAGCGGGAGTGCCGGGGTGACCCAGTACTTC. Translated, it gives CASSLTNSGSAGVTQYF.